This T cell receptor beta chain appears in the sequencing data of a study of cytomegalovirus exposure and HLA in healthy donors. The CDR3 contains 14 residues. Germline V lookup: CDR1 MNHEY, CDR2 SVGAGI. After removal of 4 bases from V and 4 bases from J, the junction contained 7 bases not matched to a gene. Vbeta (60) and Jbeta (13) primers were used in the PCR. Only in-frame clones appear in the TCRdb table, and some are missing; sequencing was by immunoSEQ multiplex PCR. The top ten hold roughly 7% of the sample, which has tens of thousands of clones, just under 75% seen once. Remarks on this clone: The antigen is unknown.

Points from the study as a whole: The classifier was said to identify cytomegalovirus status with high specificity and sensitivity.

Unrecorded immune exposure was likely among donors, who were nominally healthy when sampled. The receptor's source is a man aged 30 to 39 in good health and CMV-seropositive. Sequencing used PBMCs. The chain carries TRBV6-5 and TRBJ2-7; TRBD1 matches at 7 bases. As DNA, the CDR3 is TGTGCCAGCAGTTGGTCCGGCAGGGGGTACGAGCAGTACTTC. This gives the protein CASSWSGRGYEQYF.